This TCR beta chain is drawn from a study of PD-L1 blockade in urothelial cancer. For the study at large: Blood was evaluated 3 weeks (second dose) and 6 weeks after therapy began.

This CDR3 is built from 15 residues. Germline V lookup: CDR1 LGHNA, CDR2 YNFKEQ. Trimming cost V 3 bases and J 9 bases; bases outside gene matches: 9. Each PCR reaction had synthetic TCR analog templates spiked into it. Profiling relied on immunoSEQ multiplex PCR, and the TCRdb table lists in-frame clones only, not all of them. Among around 100,000 clones, around 85% were seen once, and the ten largest hold 2% to 2.5%. This clone was detected only once. Sequences were derived from PBMCs, sampled around atezolizumab (anti-PD-L1) treatment. The chain combines TRBV4-2 with TRBJ2-1; TRBD2 agrees at 9 bases. This sequence originates from a man aged 50-59 years with urothelial cancer. The CDR3 nucleotides are TGTGCCAGCAGCCAGGATAGCGGGAGTGTTGTTGAGCAGTTCTTC. It codes for CASSQDSGSVVEQFF.